These 24 T cell receptor beta chains were all obtained from the same sample, sequenced in a study of cytomegalovirus exposure and HLA in healthy donors. 60 Vbeta and 13 Jbeta primers were used in PCR. The repertoire was sequenced with immunoSEQ multiplex PCR; TCRdb's copy has only in-frame clones and lacks some. The sample yields 170,000 or so clones, about 78% seen once. Sequencing was carried out using PBMCs. These receptor sequences come from a woman between 45 and 65 years old in good health and CMV-seropositive.

This chain uses TRBV5-1 with TRBJ2-3; TRBD2 matches 11 bases. Germline V gives CDR1 SGHRS, CDR2 YFSETQ. This CDR3 region has 16 residues. Unmatched junction bases numbered 4, after V lost 0 bases and J lost 4 bases. The CDR3 DNA reads TGCGCCAGCAGCTTGGTCCTAGCGGGGGGCGCAGATACGCAGTATTTT. Its translation: CASSLVLAGGADTQYF.

The chain employs TRBV7-3 and TRBJ1-2; D perhaps matches TRBD1 (5 bases). V was shortened by 5 bases and J by 6 bases, with 19 bases between the two germline ends. Per germline, CDR1 SGHTA and CDR2 FQGTGA. The CDR3 loop spans 15 amino acids. The CDR3 protein is CASSPQPTVNHGYTF. CDR3 sequence (DNA): TGTGCCAGCAGCCCCCAACCGACAGTAAACCATGGCTACACCTTC.

The chain links TRBV27 to TRBJ1-2; 9 positions match TRBD1. Trimming took 5 bases from V and 5 from J; bases not matched to a gene: 6. Germline V gene sequence: CDR1 MNHEY, CDR2 SMNVEV (reference sequence). This CDR3 is built from 14 residues. DNA of the CDR3: TGTGCCAGCAGTACATCGACAGGGGGGTATGGCTACACCTTC. This sequence encodes CASSTSTGGYGYTF.

This chain uses TRBV6-1 with TRBJ2-5; a weak D match, TRBD1 (6 bases). V was shortened by 10 bases and J by 5 bases, with 20 bases between the two germline ends. CDR1 is MNHNS, CDR2 SASEGT, per germline. The CDR3 loop spans 14 amino acids. The DNA for the CDR3 is TGTGCCACCTCCCCCGGAGACAGGAGGGAGACCCAGTACTTC. Its protein is CATSPGDRRETQYF.

J is TRBJ2-5 and V is TRBV30; unclear D gene. Germline values: CDR1 GTSNPN, CDR2 SVGIG (reference sequence). This CDR3 is built from 14 residues. The V end lost 1 base, the J end lost 5 bases, and 14 bases lay between the germline ends. DNA of the CDR3: TGTGCCTGGAGTGCGGTGCTAGGAAGCGAGACCCAGTACTTC. Its protein is CAWSAVLGSETQYF.

This chain links TRBV5-4 with TRBJ2-6, with TRBD1 matching 12 bases. This CDR3 has 18 residues. Unmatched junction bases numbered 4, after V lost 3 bases and J lost 0 bases. Per the germline V gene, CDR1 is SGHNT and CDR2 is YYREEE (reference sequence). The CDR3 DNA reads as TGTGCCAGCAGCTCCCGGGACAGGGGGCTCTCTGGGGCCAACGTCCTGACTTTC. Its translation is CASSSRDRGLSGANVLTF.

J is TRBJ2-1 and V is TRBV4-1; 12 nucleotides agree with TRBD2. The ends lost 3 bases at V and 6 bases at J; junction bases unmatched: 12. Germline V gene lookup returns CDR1 MGHRA and CDR2 YSYEKL. The length of the CDR3 is 18 residues. CDR3 amino acids: CASSHEPLAGGRSNEQFF. The DNA for the CDR3 is TGCGCCAGCAGCCATGAACCCCTAGCGGGGGGGAGAAGCAATGAGCAGTTCTTC.

The sample holds a few counts of this clone. This chain links TRBV7-7 with TRBJ2-5; maybe TRBD1 (6 bases). From germline, CDR1 is SSHAT and CDR2 FNYEAQ (reference sequence). The CDR3 extends over 14 amino acids. Trimming took 5 bases from V and 1 from J, leaving 11 bases between them. In DNA form, the CDR3 reads TGTGCCAGCAGCCCCCAGGGGTTCCAAGAGACCCAGTACTTC. Its protein product is CASSPQGFQETQYF.

This sequence joins TRBV4-1 and TRBJ2-3, with TRBD2 as a possible D gene (6 bases). Trimming took off 3 bases at V and 0 bases at J, with 10 bases between the two ends. The CDR3 totals 15 residues. Germline V gene sequence: CDR1 MGHRA, CDR2 YSYEKL. The CDR3 bases are TGCGCCAGCAGCCAGTCGGAGGGGAGCACAGATACGCAGTATTTT. Translated: CASSQSEGSTDTQYF.

The chain employs TRBV4-1 and TRBJ2-3, with D unresolved. Germline-derived CDR1 and CDR2 are MGHRA and YSYEKL. Trimming cost V 4 bases and J 5 bases, with 19 bases left between them. CDR3 length equals 16 residues. CDR3 bases: TGCGCCAGCAGCCCCGCGTACAGTTCCGCAGGAGATACGCAGTATTTT. Residues: CASSPAYSSAGDTQYF.

Here the CDR3 reads CASSPLAGATDTQYF. In nucleotides, the CDR3 is TGTGCCAGCAGCCCCTTAGCGGGGGCCACAGATACGCAGTATTTT. This chain links TRBV9 with TRBJ2-3; 9 nucleotides line up with TRBD2. Germline V gene lookup returns CDR1 SGDLS and CDR2 YYNGEE. The CDR3 is 15 amino acids. V dropped 4 bases and J dropped 2; count of bases not matched to a gene: 5.

The chain's CDR3 is CASSLLGQGNEKLFF. DNA of the CDR3: TGTGCCAGCAGTTTACTGGGACAGGGGAATGAAAAACTGTTTTTT. V usage is TRBV27 and J usage is TRBJ1-4, with 10 bases lining up with TRBD1. V shed 2 bases, J shed 5 bases, and the junction held 2 bases outside the gene matches. Germline V lookup: CDR1 MNHEY, CDR2 SMNVEV (reference sequence). CDR3 length equals 15 residues.

This clone was found a few times. The junction departs from the called germline gene at one end, perhaps through a read error. V is TRBV7-7 and J is TRBJ1-1; a possible D gene is TRBD1 (5 bases). The CDR3 loop spans 13 amino acids. Germline V gives CDR1 SSHAT, CDR2 FNYEAQ (reference sequence). CDR3 region: CASSQYPGTEAFF. The CDR3 bases are TGTGCTAGCAGTCAATACCCAGGGACTGAAGCTTTCTTT. Complete variable domain (other parts from reference TRBV7-7 and TRBJ1-1): GAGVSQSPRYKVTKRGQDVTLRCDPISSHATLYWYQQALGQGPEFLTYFNYEAQPDKSGLPSDRFSAERPEGSISTLTIQRTEQRDSAMYRCASSQYPGTEAFFGQGTRLTVV.

This sequence joins TRBV25-1 and TRBJ2-2; the match to TRBD2 covers 14 bases. The V segment lost 4 bases and the J segment 5 bases; nucleotides outside the gene matches: 3. From germline, CDR1 is MGHDK and CDR2 SYGVNS. The CDR3 is made up of 16 amino acids. The CDR3 region is CASSGGLAGVTGELFF. The CDR3, as DNA: TGTGCCAGCAGTGGGGGACTAGCGGGGGTTACCGGGGAGCTGTTTTTT.

The chain has TRBV5-1 and TRBJ1-1; possible D gene TRBD1, 6 bases. V was shortened by 2 bases and J by 3 bases, with 14 bases between the two germline ends. The CDR3 has 15 residues. CDR1 SGHRS and CDR2 YFSETQ come from the germline V gene. CDR3 in DNA: TGCGCCAGCAGCTTAGGGGGATTTTGGGACACTGAAGCTTTCTTT. Translation: CASSLGGFWDTEAFF.

The CDR3 is CASRRLAGGTYEQYF. CDR3 DNA sequence: TGTGCCAGCAGAAGACTAGCGGGGGGGACCTACGAGCAGTACTTC. This chain links TRBV6-1 with TRBJ2-7; 14 nucleotides align to TRBD2. Germline V CDR1 and CDR2: MNHNS, SASEGT. The CDR3 is made up of 15 amino acids. Trimming cost V 6 bases and J 2 bases; bases outside gene matches: 3.

CDR3 loop: CASSLGTSTDTQYF. For the CDR3, the DNA is TGCGCCAGCAGCTTGGGGACAAGCACAGATACGCAGTATTTT. V is TRBV5-1 and J is TRBJ2-3; TRBD1 is a possible D gene (5 bases). The CDR3 totals 14 residues. Per the germline V gene, CDR1 is SGHRS and CDR2 is YFSETQ. Trimming took 0 bases from V and 0 from J, leaving 5 bases between them. Full variable domain (outside the CDR3, taken from reference TRBV5-1 and TRBJ2-3): KAGVTQTPRYLIKTRGQQVTLSCSPISGHRSVSWYQQTPGQGLQFLFEYFSETQRNKGNFPGRFSGRQFSNSRSEMNVSTLELGDSALYLCASSLGTSTDTQYFGPGTRLTVL.

The chain links TRBV27 to TRBJ2-3, with TRBD2 as a possible D gene (6 bases). The V gene's germline CDR1 is MNHEY and CDR2 SMNVEV (reference sequence). This CDR3 comprises 17 residues. The V end was cut by 0 bases, the J end by 0 bases, with 13 bases between. CDR3 sequence: CASSLSTRGISTDTQYF. CDR3 coding DNA: TGTGCCAGCAGTTTATCAACCCGGGGGATAAGCACAGATACGCAGTATTTT.

This clone was observed a few times. The chain uses TRBV5-5 and TRBJ2-3; the D gene is possibly TRBD1 (6 bases). CDR1 SGHKS and CDR2 YYEKEE come from the germline V gene (reference sequence). V lost 2 bases, J lost 5 bases, and 15 bases lay in between. This CDR3 is built from 15 residues. The CDR3 here is CASSLTGQTEDTQYF. For the CDR3, the DNA is TGTGCCAGCAGCTTAACAGGACAGACGGAAGATACGCAGTATTTT.

This clone has only a few counts. The chain links TRBV10-3 to TRBJ2-5, with 9 bases identical to TRBD2. The V and J ends lost 0 bases and 4 bases, in that order; junction bases with no gene match: 3. The length of the CDR3 is 15 residues. Looked up from germline, CDR1 is ENHRY and CDR2 is SYGVKD. The CDR3 region is CAISESGGGAETQYF. Here the CDR3 DNA reads TGTGCCATCAGTGAGTCAGGCGGGGGGGCAGAGACCCAGTACTTC.

This CDR3 is CASSISGNTEAFF. For the CDR3, the DNA is TGTGCCAGTAGTATCTCAGGGAACACTGAAGCTTTCTTT. J is TRBJ1-1 and V is TRBV19; D not certain. The CDR3 loop spans 13 amino acids. Germline V CDR1 and CDR2: LNHDA, SQIVND (reference sequence). Deletions cut 3 bases from V and 1 base from J, with 6 bases between.

V is TRBV5-6 and J is TRBJ2-5; possible D gene TRBD1, 6 bases. Germline loops: CDR1 SGHDT, CDR2 YYEEEE. V lost 0 bases and J 0 bases, leaving 9 bases between the germline ends. The CDR3 loop spans 15 amino acids. CDR3 protein: CASSLVQGHQETQYF. The CDR3, as DNA: TGTGCCAGCAGCTTGGTACAGGGACACCAAGAGACCCAGTACTTC.

Concerning this clone: One end of the junction varies from germline; a read error may be responsible. The V and J genes are TRBV6-6 and TRBJ1-4, with 8 nucleotides matching TRBD1. The CDR3 length is 15 residues. In germline, CDR1 is MNHNY, CDR2 SVGAGI (reference sequence). CDR3 nucleotide sequence: TGTGCCGGCAGCCGGGGACAGGTCTTTAATGAAAAACTGTTTTTT. Residues: CAGSRGQVFNEKLFF.

The rearrangement joins TRBV19 to TRBJ2-3; 8 bases are shared with TRBD2. V was clipped by 4 bases and J by 0 bases; unmatched bases: 3. This CDR3 has 15 amino acids. Germline-derived CDR1 and CDR2 are LNHDA and SQIVND (reference sequence). The CDR3 protein is CASSRAGVSTDTQYF. The CDR3 nucleotides read TGTGCCAGTAGTAGAGCGGGGGTCAGCACAGATACGCAGTATTTT.